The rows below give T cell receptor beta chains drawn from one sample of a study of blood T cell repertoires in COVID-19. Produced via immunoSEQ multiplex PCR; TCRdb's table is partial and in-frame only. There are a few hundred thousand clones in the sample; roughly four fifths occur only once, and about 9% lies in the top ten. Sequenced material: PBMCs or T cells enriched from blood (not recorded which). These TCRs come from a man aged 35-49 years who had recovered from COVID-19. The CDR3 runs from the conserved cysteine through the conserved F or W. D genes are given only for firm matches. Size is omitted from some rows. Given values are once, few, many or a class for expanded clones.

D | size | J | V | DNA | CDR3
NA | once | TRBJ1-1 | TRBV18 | TGTGCCAGCTCACTCGTCGCAGGGAAGTACACTGAAGCTTTCTTT | CASSLVAGKYTEAFF
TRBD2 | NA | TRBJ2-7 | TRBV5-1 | TGCGCCAGCAGCCTGGGGCTAGCGGTCGGGGCCTACGAGCAGTACTTC | CASSLGLAVGAYEQYF
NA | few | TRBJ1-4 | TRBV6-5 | TGTGCCAGCAGTTTCCGAGGACTTGCAACTAATGAAAAACTGTTTTTT | CASSFRGLATNEKLFF
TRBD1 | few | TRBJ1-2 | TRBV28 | TGTGCCACCCTAGAGGACAGGGGGCGTCGTGGCTACACCTTC | CATLEDRGRRGYTF
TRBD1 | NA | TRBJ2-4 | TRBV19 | TGTGCCAGTAGTCCCGACGGGACAGGGGCAAACATTCAGTACTTC | CASSPDGTGANIQYF
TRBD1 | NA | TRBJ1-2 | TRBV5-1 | TGCGCCAGCAGCCCAATTACAGGGGGCCCATATGGCTACACCTTC | CASSPITGGPYGYTF
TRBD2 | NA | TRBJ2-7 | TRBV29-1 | TGCAGCGTTATAGCGGGTACCTACGAGCAGTACTTC | CSVIAGTYEQYF
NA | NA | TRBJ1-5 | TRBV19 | TGTGCCAGTAGTGGGCTAAGGCCTAATAGCAATCAGCCCCAGCATTTT | CASSGLRPNSNQPQHF
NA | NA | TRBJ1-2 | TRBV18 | TGTGCCAGCTCACTTGGCACCTATGGCTACACCTTC | CASSLGTYGYTF
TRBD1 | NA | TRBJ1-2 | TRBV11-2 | TGTGCCAGCAGCCCGACAGGGGTCGGAGGCTACACCTTC | CASSPTGVGGYTF
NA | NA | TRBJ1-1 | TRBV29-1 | TGCAGCGTGGCAACGGCGGGGGAGGCTTTCTTT | CSVATAGEAFF
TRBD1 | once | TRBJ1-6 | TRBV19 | TGTGCCACCGGGACAGGGGGTTCACCCCTCCACTTT | CATGTGGSPLHF
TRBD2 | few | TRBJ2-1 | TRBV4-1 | TGCGCCAGCAGTCGCGGGACTAGCGGTTACAATGAGCAGTTCTTC | CASSRGTSGYNEQFF
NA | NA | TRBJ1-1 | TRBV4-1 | TGCGCCAGCAGCGTTGACAGGAACACTGAAGCTTTCTTT | CASSVDRNTEAFF
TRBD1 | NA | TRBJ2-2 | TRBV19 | TGTGCCAGTCAGACAGGGGCGAGGGACACCGGGGAGCTGTTTTTT | CASQTGARDTGELFF
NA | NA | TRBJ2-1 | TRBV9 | TGTGCCAGCAGCGTAGAGATAGAAATGAACAATGAGCAGTTCTTC | CASSVEIEMNNEQFF
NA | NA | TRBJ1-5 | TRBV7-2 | TGTGCCAGCAGCTTAGCGAAGACAGTAACACAGCATTTT | CASSLAKTVTQHF
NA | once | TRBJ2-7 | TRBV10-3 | TGTGCCTCAGCAGGGGACGTATCCTACGAGCAGTACTTC | CASAGDVSYEQYF
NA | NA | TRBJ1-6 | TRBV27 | TGTGCCAGCGGCCGGGTGACACCCCTCCACTTT | CASGRVTPLHF
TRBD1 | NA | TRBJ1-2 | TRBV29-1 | TGCAGCGCCGTACCGGGACAGGGATTTGTGAATGGCTACACCTTC | CSAVPGQGFVNGYTF
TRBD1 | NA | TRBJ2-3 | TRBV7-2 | TGTGCCAGCAGCTTATATGGCGGGGACAGGGGGAAAGTAGATACGCAGTATTTT | CASSLYGGDRGKVDTQYF
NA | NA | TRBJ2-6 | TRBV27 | TGTGCCAGCAGACAAACGACAGCCTCTGGGGCCAACGTCCTGACTTTC | CASRQTTASGANVLTF
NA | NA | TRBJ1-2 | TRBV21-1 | TGTGCCAGCAGCAAAGAATCAGGCGATTGCCCTACTAACTATGGCTACACCTTC | CASSKESGDCPTNYGYTF
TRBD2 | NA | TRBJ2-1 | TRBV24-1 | TGTGCCACCAGTGACCCTCCCCGGCTAGCGGGAGACGATGAGCAGTTCTTC | CATSDPPRLAGDDEQFF
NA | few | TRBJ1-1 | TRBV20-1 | TGCAGTGCTAGTTACAGGGCCGGGGCTTTCTTT | CSASYRAGAFF
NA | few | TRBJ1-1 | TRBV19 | TGTGCCAGTAGTCTTCAGGGCGGGGGCACTGAAGCTTTCTTT | CASSLQGGGTEAFF
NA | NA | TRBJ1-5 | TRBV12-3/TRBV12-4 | TGTGCCAGCAGTTCCACCGGGCCCCAGCATTTT | CASSSTGPQHF
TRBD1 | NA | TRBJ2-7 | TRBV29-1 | TGCAGCGTGGGAGGGGGGACAGGGGTCGAGCAGTACTTC | CSVGGGTGVEQYF
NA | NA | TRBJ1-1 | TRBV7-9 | TGTGCCAGCATCCAGACGGGTAACACTGAAGCTTTCTTT | CASIQTGNTEAFF
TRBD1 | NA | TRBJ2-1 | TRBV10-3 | TGTGCCATCAGTGACCCAATAACAGGGGATGAGCAGTTCTTC | CAISDPITGDEQFF
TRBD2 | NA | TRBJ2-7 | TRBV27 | TGTGCCAGCAGTTTGGCCGGGACTATCTACGAGCAGTACTTC | CASSLAGTIYEQYF
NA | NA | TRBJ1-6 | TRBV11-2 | TGTGCCAGCAGCCCGGCACAGGGAAAGGGTTCACCCCTCCACTTT | CASSPAQGKGSPLHF
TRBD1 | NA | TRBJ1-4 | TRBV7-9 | TGTGCCAGCAGCCCCGAGGGGGCCCCTAATGAAAAACTGTTTTTT | CASSPEGAPNEKLFF
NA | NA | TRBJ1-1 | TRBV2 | TGTGCCAGCAGTGAAGGGGGAGAGGCCTCTGGGAAAGCTTTCTTT | CASSEGGEASGKAFF
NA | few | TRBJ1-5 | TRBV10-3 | TGTGCCATCAGACGAACGGAGAATCAGCCCCAGCATTTT | CAIRRTENQPQHF
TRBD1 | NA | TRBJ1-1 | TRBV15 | TGTGCCACCAGCGGACCGGGACAGGGGTGGCACACTGAAGCTTTCTTT | CATSGPGQGWHTEAFF
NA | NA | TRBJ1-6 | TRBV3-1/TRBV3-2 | TGTGCCAGCAGCCAGGACAGATATTCACCCCTCCACTTT | CASSQDRYSPLHF
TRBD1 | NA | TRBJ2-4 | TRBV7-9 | TGTGCCAGCAGCACCCGACAGGGCTCGTTTTCCCAGTACTTC | CASSTRQGSFSQYF
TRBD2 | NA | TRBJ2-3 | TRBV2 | TGTGCCAGCACGCAACTAGCGGGGGGAACCGATACGCAGTATTTT | CASTQLAGGTDTQYF
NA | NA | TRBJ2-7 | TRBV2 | TGTGCCAGCAGTGAGGAGGGGACTGGATACTACGAGCAGTACTTC | CASSEEGTGYYEQYF
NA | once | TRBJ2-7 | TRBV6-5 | TGTGCCAGCAGTTACTCTGGGGCCCCTTCCTACGAGCAGTACTTC | CASSYSGAPSYEQYF
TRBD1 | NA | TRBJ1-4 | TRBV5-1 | TGCGCCAGCAGCTCTGGACAGGGAGGGGAAAAACTGTTTTTT | CASSSGQGGEKLFF
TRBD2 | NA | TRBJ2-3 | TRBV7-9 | TGTGCCAGCAGTTTGACTAGCGGGAGCACAGATACGCAGTATTTT | CASSLTSGSTDTQYF
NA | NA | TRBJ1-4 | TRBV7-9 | TGTGCCAGCAGCCTCGACAGCTTTAATGAAAAACTGTTTTTT | CASSLDSFNEKLFF